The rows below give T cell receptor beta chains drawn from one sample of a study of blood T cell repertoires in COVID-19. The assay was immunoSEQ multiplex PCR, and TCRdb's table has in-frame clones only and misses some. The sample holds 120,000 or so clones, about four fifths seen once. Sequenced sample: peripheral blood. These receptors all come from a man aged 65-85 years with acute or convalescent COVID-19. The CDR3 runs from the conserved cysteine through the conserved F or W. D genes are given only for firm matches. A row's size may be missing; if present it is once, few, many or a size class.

TGTGCCAGCAGCCCGGGACACGACAGCGGGGAGCTGTTTTTT	CASSPGHDSGELFF	.	.	TRBV6-4	TRBJ2-2
TGTGCCAGCTCACCACCGTCAGGGCCTGGGGCCAACGTCCTGACTTTC	CASSPPSGPGANVLTF	.	.	TRBV18	TRBJ2-6
TGTGCCAGCAGTTACTTCCGGGGGGGCCTTCGCAATGAGCAGTTCTTC	CASSYFRGGLRNEQFF	TRBD2	.	TRBV6-2/TRBV6-3	TRBJ2-1
TGTGCCAGCAGCTTCGGACACAACACTGAAGCTTTCTTT	CASSFGHNTEAFF	.	.	TRBV5-4	TRBJ1-1
TGTGCCAGCAGCCCCCCAGGGGAGGGGCCCTATGGCTACACCTTC	CASSPPGEGPYGYTF	.	.	TRBV7-3	TRBJ1-2
TGTGCTAGTGGCCCTGGACTAGCGGGGGGAAACACCGGGGAGCTGTTTTTT	CASGPGLAGGNTGELFF	TRBD2	.	TRBV12-5	TRBJ2-2
TGTGCCACCCAATCAGTAATGAACACTGAAGCTTTCTTT	CATQSVMNTEAFF	.	.	TRBV28	TRBJ1-1
TGTGCCTGGATGGGACAGGGCCTAAAGAGGGAGCAGTACTTC	CAWMGQGLKREQYF	TRBD1	.	TRBV30	TRBJ2-7
TGCGCCAGCAGCTCCGGGACATTCACCTACGAGCAGTACTTC	CASSSGTFTYEQYF	.	.	TRBV5-1	TRBJ2-7
TGTGCCAGTAGTTTACCTAACAATCAGCCCCAGCATTTT	CASSLPNNQPQHF	.	.	TRBV19	TRBJ1-5
TGTGCCAGCAGCTTGACTAGCGGGGGGTACTTGGAGACCCAGTACTTC	CASSLTSGGYLETQYF	TRBD2	.	TRBV11-2	TRBJ2-5
TGTGCCATCAGTGAACTGGTCTCTTCGACGGGAGCCGGCTACACCTTC	CAISELVSSTGAGYTF	.	.	TRBV10-3	TRBJ1-2
TGTGCCACCAGTGATCCCTCGACTAGCGGGGATTCCTACAATGAGCAGTTCTTC	CATSDPSTSGDSYNEQFF	TRBD2	once	TRBV24-1	TRBJ2-1
TGTGCCAGCAGTTTAGTGTTAGTGGAGACCCAGTACTTC	CASSLVLVETQYF	.	.	TRBV12-3/TRBV12-4	TRBJ2-5
TGTGCCAGCAGCTTGGGTGCGCTATCCTACGAGCAGTACTTC	CASSLGALSYEQYF	.	.	TRBV5-4	TRBJ2-7
TGCGCCAGCAGTCGGCAAGAGACCCAGTACTTC	CASSRQETQYF	.	.	TRBV10-2	TRBJ2-5
TGTGCCAGCAGCCAATTCCTGAACACTGAAGCTTTCTTT	CASSQFLNTEAFF	.	.	TRBV7-9	TRBJ1-1
TGTGCCAGCAGCGTAGGTTACGGTTCACCCCTCCACTTT	CASSVGYGSPLHF	.	.	TRBV9	TRBJ1-6
TGTGCCAGCAGCTTCTATTTCACTGAAGCTTTCTTT	CASSFYFTEAFF	.	.	TRBV5-8	TRBJ1-1
TGTGCCAGCAGCGTAGATGGGACAGACTATGGCTACACCTTC	CASSVDGTDYGYTF	TRBD1	.	TRBV9	TRBJ1-2
TGTGCCAGCAGCGTAAGGGGCGGTGGCACTGAAGCTTTCTTT	CASSVRGGGTEAFF	.	few	TRBV7-3	TRBJ1-1
TGTGCCAGCAGCCATGAACCGGGACTAGCTGTAAACGAGCAGTACTTC	CASSHEPGLAVNEQYF	TRBD2	few	TRBV4-2	TRBJ2-7
TGCGCCAGCAGCTTAGGAGGGGCTGAGGGCTACACCTTC	CASSLGGAEGYTF	.	few	TRBV5-1	TRBJ1-2
TGTGCCAGCAGTCAGGACAGGACTAACTATGGCTACACCTTC	CASSQDRTNYGYTF	TRBD1	.	TRBV6-5	TRBJ1-2
TGTGCCAGTAGTCTTCGGCGGGCGGGGGGGCCTATCGGGGAGCTGTTTTTT	CASSLRRAGGPIGELFF	TRBD2	.	TRBV19	TRBJ2-2
TGCGCCAGCAGCTTGGACAGGGGGCACACCGGGGAGCTGTTTTTT	CASSLDRGHTGELFF	TRBD1	.	TRBV5-1	TRBJ2-2
TGTGCCAGCACCCCGGGACTAGGTCCTTTTGATGAGCAGTTCTTC	CASTPGLGPFDEQFF	TRBD2	.	TRBV7-3	TRBJ2-1
TGTGCCAGCAGTCCCACTTACTATGGAGCTTTCTTT	CASSPTYYGAFF	.	few	TRBV6-5	TRBJ1-1
TGTGCCAGCAGCTTACTAGGGAGGAGGAGGGGCACAAACACTGAAGCTTTCTTT	CASSLLGRRRGTNTEAFF	.	.	TRBV7-2	TRBJ1-1
TGTGCCAGCACCCCAGGGGCTCCCGGGGAGCTGTTTTTT	CASTPGAPGELFF	.	.	TRBV2	TRBJ2-2
TGTGCCAGCAGTGACCGACAGGGAAGAAAATACGAGCAGTACTTC	CASSDRQGRKYEQYF	TRBD1	.	TRBV6-1	TRBJ2-7
TGTGCCAGCAGCTCCCCGGGACAGATGACCTACGAGCAGTACTTC	CASSSPGQMTYEQYF	TRBD1	.	TRBV5-6	TRBJ2-7